Sequencing of this T cell receptor beta chain was carried out in a study of chemoradiotherapy in HPV16-positive cancers. The repertoire was sequenced with immunoSEQ multiplex PCR; TCRdb's copy has only in-frame clones and lacks some. The sample comprises several thousand clones, around 88% of which are singletons, and 14% rests with the top ten. To note about this clone: Its antigen is not identified.

Study outcomes and limitations: HPV-responsive T-cell expansion during chemoradiotherapy was linked to improved recurrence-free survival in HPV16-positive patients. During treatment, candidate HPV-specific clones and E7-related motifs expanded in tumor.

The germline CDR1 and CDR2 sequences are SGHDN and FVKESK. The CDR3 runs 15 residues. The junction had 6 bases not matched to a gene; V was cut back by 4 bases and J by 1 base. The V and J genes are TRBV14 and TRBJ1-2; 7 positions agree with TRBD1. The TCR sequence derives from a human donor with HPV-associated anogenital cancer. The sequenced sample was blood, obtained from a patient who underwent chemoradiotherapy. CDR3 loop: CASSRGGGSNYGYTF. CDR3 in DNA: TGTGCCAGCAGCCGCGGAGGGGGCAGTAACTATGGCTACACCTTC.